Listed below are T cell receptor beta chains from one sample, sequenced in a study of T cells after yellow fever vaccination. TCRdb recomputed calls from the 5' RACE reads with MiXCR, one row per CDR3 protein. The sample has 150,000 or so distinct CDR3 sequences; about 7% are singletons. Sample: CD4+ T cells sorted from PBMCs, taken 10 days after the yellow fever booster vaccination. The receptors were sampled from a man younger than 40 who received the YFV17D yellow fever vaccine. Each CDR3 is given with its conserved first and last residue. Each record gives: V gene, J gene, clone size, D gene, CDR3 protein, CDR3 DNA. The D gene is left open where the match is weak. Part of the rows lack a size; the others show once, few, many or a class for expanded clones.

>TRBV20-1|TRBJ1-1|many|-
CSAASLGGEDTEAFF
TGCAGTGCTGCCAGTTTGGGGGGGGAGGACACTGAAGCTTTCTTT
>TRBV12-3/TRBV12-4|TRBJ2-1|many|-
CASSRGTVNEQFF
TGTGCCAGCAGCCGGGGGACAGTCAATGAGCAGTTCTTC
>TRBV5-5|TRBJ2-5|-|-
CASSPPSGALQYF
TGTGCCAGCAGCCCCCCGTCCGGGGCTTTACAGTACTTC
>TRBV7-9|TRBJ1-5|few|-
CASTSGGSSQPQHF
TGTGCCAGCACCTCGGGAGGGTCTAGTCAGCCCCAGCATTTT
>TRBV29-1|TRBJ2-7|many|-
CSGGDVYEQYF
TGCAGCGGGGGGGATGTCTACGAGCAGTACTTC
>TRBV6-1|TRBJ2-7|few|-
CASRRNVVQVPYEQYF
TGTGCCAGCAGACGGAATGTGGTACAGGTACCCTACGAGCAGTACTTC
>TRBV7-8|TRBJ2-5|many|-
CASSLTRGRQKETQYF
TGTGCCAGCAGCTTAACCCGCGGGCGACAGAAGGAGACCCAGTACTTC
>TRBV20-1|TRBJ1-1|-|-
CSASRENTEAFF
TGCAGTGCTAGCCGGGAGAACACTGAAGCTTTCTTT
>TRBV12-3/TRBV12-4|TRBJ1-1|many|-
CASSSRPSGNTEAFF
TGTGCCAGCAGTTCGCGACCTAGCGGGAACACTGAAGCTTTCTTT
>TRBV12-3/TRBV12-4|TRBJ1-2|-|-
CASSWTGGSTF
TGTGCCAGCAGCTGGACCGGGGGTTCCACCTTC
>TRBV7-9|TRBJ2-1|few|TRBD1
CASTQGAGTYNEQFF
TGTGCCAGCACCCAGGGGGCTGGAACCTACAATGAGCAGTTCTTC
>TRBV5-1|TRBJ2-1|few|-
CASSSGTEGLEQFF
TGCGCCAGCAGCTCCGGGACTGAGGGCCTTGAGCAGTTCTTC
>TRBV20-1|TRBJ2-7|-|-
CSASATTSSYEQYF
TGCAGTGCTAGCGCTACAACTAGTTCCTACGAGCAGTACTTC
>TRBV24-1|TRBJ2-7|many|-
CATAEGHLDEQYF
TGTGCCACAGCGGAGGGACATCTGGACGAGCAGTACTTC
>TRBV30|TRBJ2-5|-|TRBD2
CAWTRSRTRGETQYF
TGTGCCTGGACCCGGAGCAGGACTAGAGGAGAGACCCAGTACTTC
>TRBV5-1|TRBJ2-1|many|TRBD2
CASSSRLAAYNEQFF
TGCGCCAGCAGCTCCCGACTAGCGGCCTACAATGAGCAGTTCTTC
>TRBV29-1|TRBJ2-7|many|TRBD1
CSAGRDRGEQYF
TGCAGCGCCGGCAGGGACAGGGGCGAGCAGTACTTC
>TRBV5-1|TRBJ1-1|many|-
CASSGTLGGNTEAFF
TGCGCCAGCAGCGGAACTTTGGGCGGTAACACTGAAGCTTTCTTT
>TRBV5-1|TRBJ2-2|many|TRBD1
CASSSGQVGKLFF
TGCGCCAGCAGCTCCGGACAGGTCGGCAAGCTGTTTTTT
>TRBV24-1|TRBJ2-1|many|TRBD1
CATSNRDRGLNEQFF
TGTGCCACCTCCAACCGGGACAGGGGATTGAATGAGCAGTTCTTC
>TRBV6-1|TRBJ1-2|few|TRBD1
CASSLRDRAGHYGYTF
TGTGCCAGCAGTCTCCGGGACAGAGCGGGTCACTATGGCTACACCTTC
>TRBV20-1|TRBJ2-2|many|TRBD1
CSSPGQSNTGELFF
TGCAGCTCTCCGGGACAGTCGAACACCGGGGAGCTGTTTTTT
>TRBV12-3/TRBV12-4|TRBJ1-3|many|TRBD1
CASSPGQGNTIYF
TGTGCCAGCAGCCCGGGACAGGGAAACACCATATATTTT
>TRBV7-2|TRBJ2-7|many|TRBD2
CASSLDATSGTYEQYF
TGTGCCAGCAGCTTAGACGCGACTAGCGGAACCTACGAGCAGTACTTC
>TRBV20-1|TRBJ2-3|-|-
CSAPSRAEDTQYF
TGCAGTGCTCCCTCTCGGGCGGAAGATACGCAGTATTTT
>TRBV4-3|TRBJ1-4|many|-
CASSQDPQGPKLFF
TGCGCCAGCAGCCAAGATCCCCAGGGACCAAAACTGTTTTTT
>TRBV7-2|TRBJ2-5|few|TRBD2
CASSSRTSGRQETQYF
TGTGCCAGCAGCTCCCGGACTAGCGGGAGGCAAGAGACCCAGTACTTC
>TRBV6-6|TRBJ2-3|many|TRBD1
CASTNRDRMQYF
TGTGCCAGCACCAACCGGGACAGGATGCAGTATTTT
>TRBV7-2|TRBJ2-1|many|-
CASSLLGISYNEQFF
TGTGCCAGCAGCTTATTGGGGATCTCCTACAATGAGCAGTTCTTC
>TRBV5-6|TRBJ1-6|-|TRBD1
CASSFPIQGARSPLHF
TGTGCCAGCAGCTTCCCGATACAGGGGGCTCGTTCACCCCTCCACTTT
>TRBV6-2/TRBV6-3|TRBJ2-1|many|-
CASSYAPWEQFF
TGTGCCAGCAGTTACGCCCCGTGGGAGCAGTTCTTC
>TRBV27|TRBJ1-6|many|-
CASSFQSVYNSPLHF
TGTGCCAGCAGTTTCCAGTCAGTCTATAATTCACCCCTCCACTTT
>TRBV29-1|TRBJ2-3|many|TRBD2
CSAKGGTSGSTDTQYF
TGCAGCGCAAAGGGGGGGACTAGCGGAAGCACAGATACGCAGTATTTT
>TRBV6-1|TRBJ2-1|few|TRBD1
CASSPQGDEQFF
TGTGCCAGCAGTCCACAGGGGGATGAGCAGTTCTTC
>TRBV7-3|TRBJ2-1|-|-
CASSYQAGPLSDEQFF
TGTGCCAGCAGCTACCAAGCGGGTCCCTTATCGGATGAGCAGTTCTTC
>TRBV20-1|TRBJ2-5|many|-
CSALRGQETQYF
TGCAGTGCTCTGAGAGGCCAAGAGACCCAGTACTTC
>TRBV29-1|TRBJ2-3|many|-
CSVQGSPSTDTQYF
TGCAGCGTGCAGGGTTCGCCAAGCACAGATACGCAGTATTTT